Below, 5 T cell receptor beta chains from the same sample are listed, as sequenced in a study of OX40 agonist ivuxolimab in advanced cancers. Libraries were prepared through the immunoSEQ multiplex PCR assay. The source is immuneACCESS, and TCRdb retained only in-frame sequences with V and J called. Part of the clones is not carried over; for the studies checked, unresolved V genes explain less than half of this, and the remainder is unexplained. Present in this sample are about 60,000 clones, roughly 93% of which were seen just once. About 20% of the sample goes to the ten largest clones. Sequenced here: CD4+ or CD8+ T cells sorted from blood, sampled in a trial of the OX40 agonist ivuxolimab. These receptors were obtained from an adult with an advanced solid tumor such as melanoma, head and neck, liver or kidney cancer.

This clone has a handful of counts. The V and J genes are TRBV27 and TRBJ2-5; D unresolved. CDR3 length: 11 amino acids. V lost 3 bases and J 6 bases, leaving 5 bases between the germline ends. CDR1 is MNHEY, CDR2 SMNVEV, per germline (reference sequence). DNA of the CDR3: TGTGCCAGCAGTTTTGGGAAGACCCAGTACTTC. Protein: CASSFGKTQYF.

The chain combines TRBV27 with TRBJ1-2; D is possibly TRBD1 (6 bases). Between the trimmed V and J ends, which lost 2 bases and 8 bases, there was a span of 12 bases. CDR1 is MNHEY and CDR2 is SMNVEV in the germline V gene (reference sequence). The CDR3 extends over 13 amino acids. CDR3 sequence: CASSLGRGSGYTF. CDR3 coding DNA: TGTGCCAGCAGTTTAGGCAGGGGATCAGGCTACACCTTC.

The V call is TRBV27, the J call TRBJ2-1, with unresolved D. Germline V gene data show CDR1 as MNHEY and CDR2 as SMNVEV (reference sequence). V lost 5 bases and J 2 bases, leaving 7 bases between the germline ends. The CDR3 is made up of 13 amino acids. The chain's CDR3 is CASSLATYNEQFF. DNA of the CDR3: TGTGCCAGCAGTCTGGCCACCTACAATGAGCAGTTCTTC.

In nucleotides, the CDR3 is TGTGCCAGCAGCCCGTCGGGGGTTGAGCAGTTCTTC. Its translation: CASSPSGVEQFF. The V gene is TRBV7-9, the J gene TRBJ2-1; D is perhaps TRBD2 (6 bases). This CDR3 comprises 12 residues. CDR1 and CDR2 from the germline V gene are SEHNR and FQNEAQ (reference sequence). V gave up 5 bases and J gave up 9 bases, with 11 bases separating them.

The chain employs TRBV7-6 and TRBJ2-3, with D perhaps matching TRBD1 or TRBD2 (5 bases each). The CDR3 consists of 18 residues. V was shortened by 5 bases and J by 2 bases, with 23 bases between the two germline ends. Germline lookup yields CDR1 SGHVS and CDR2 FNYEAQ. The CDR3 is CASSLVGTPPLYTDTQYF. The DNA of the CDR3 is TGTGCCAGCAGCCTAGTCGGGACCCCGCCCTTATACACAGATACGCAGTATTTT.